These 14 T cell receptor beta chains were sequenced from one sample in a study of vaccination and CD4 T cells after COVID-19. As to treatment: approximately 11-day PBMC culture with coronavirus spike peptide pools or control peptides (ViraFEST assay). Researchers used the Oncomine TCR Beta short-read assay to sequence DNA from cultured CD4+ T cells. A single record per CDR3 protein comes from TCRdb applying MiXCR to the PCR reads. In the table there are over 8,000 distinct CDR3 sequences, approximately 25% of which are singletons. These receptors have no known antigen. Sequenced material: CD4+ T cells from blood, cultured in vitro, taken before SARS-CoV-2 vaccination. These receptors were taken from a human donor who received a COVID-19 vaccine.

On this clonotype: Relative to the germline gene, one junction end is altered; a read error may explain this. This chain links TRBV4-1 with TRBJ2-1, with D possibly matching TRBD1 (6 bases). The CDR3 spans 16 residues. The germline V gene encodes CDR1 MGHRA and CDR2 YSYEKL. The CDR3 bases are TGCGCCAGCAGCCAAGCCCCAGGGGTCGGCTACAATGAGCAGTCCTTC. Translating gives CASSQAPGVGYNEQSF.

The rearrangement uses TRBV7-9 and TRBJ2-7; a possible D gene is TRBD2 (5 bases). The V end was cut by 2 bases, the J end by 0 bases, with 11 bases between. Germline-derived CDR1 and CDR2 are SEHNR and FQNEAQ (reference sequence). The CDR3 covers 15 residues. CDR3 sequence: CASSLRGPSSYEQYF. For the CDR3, the DNA is TGTGCCAGCAGCTTACGGGGTCCTTCCTCCTACGAGCAGTACTTC.

A few counts support this clonotype. It is unclear where the CDR3 begins or ends on the DNA, so no DNA is shown, and the CDR3 is as TCRdb lists it. V gene TRBV7-5 combines with J gene TRBJ1-3; TRBD1 was called by the table and not checked on the DNA. TRBV7-5 is designated a pseudogene. Counting both end residues, the CDR3 totals 24 amino acids. The CDR3 is CISVPEASNTGVSQRPLSGNTIYF.

The chain recombines TRBV19 with TRBJ2-5; TRBD2 agrees at 11 bases. This CDR3 spans 15 amino acids. The germline CDR1 and CDR2 sequences are LNHDA and SQIVND (reference sequence). V shed 5 bases and J 3 bases; nucleotides not matched to a gene: 5. Here the CDR3 DNA reads TGTGCCAGTAGTCCCTTGACTAGCGGGGAAGAGACCCAGTACTTC. As protein: CASSPLTSGEETQYF.

This clonotype was picked up a small number of times. The rearrangement links TRBV5-1 to TRBJ1-6, with 8 positions matching TRBD1. Losses at the gene ends were 1 base for V and 9 bases for J; bases not matched to a gene: 9. This CDR3 has 16 residues. CDR1 is SGHRS and CDR2 is YFSETQ in the germline V gene. The CDR3 DNA sequence: TGCGCCAGCAGCTTGTCAGGGGGCTACCAAGGTTCACCCCTCCACTTT. It encodes CASSLSGGYQGSPLHF. Full variable domain (missing parts from reference TRBV5-1 and TRBJ1-6): KAGVTQTPRYLIKTRGQQVTLSCSPISGHRSVSWYQQTPGQGLQFLFEYFSETQRNKGNFPGRFSGRQFSNSRSEMNVSTLELGDSALYLCASSLSGGYQGSPLHFGNGTRLTVT.

This clonotype was seen a handful of times. The CDR3: CASRWNPSGEGEAFF. CDR3 DNA sequence: TGTGCCAGTAGATGGAACCCTTCGGGGGAGGGTGAAGCTTTCTTT. The V call is TRBV19, the J call TRBJ1-1; D is possibly TRBD1 (5 bases). Germline-derived CDR1 and CDR2 are LNHDA and SQIVND (reference sequence). V lost 6 bases to trimming and J lost 7 bases, with 21 bases between them. The CDR3 runs to 15 residues.

Details on this clonotype: This clone may be a read error of a much larger clone one base away. The chain carries TRBV24-1 and TRBJ2-2; 8 bases line up with TRBD1. The germline V gene encodes CDR1 KGHDR and CDR2 SFDVKD. The CDR3 loop spans 16 amino acids. For the CDR3, the DNA is TGTGCCACCAGTGACCCCGGGACAGGCCACTCCGGGCAGCTGTTTTTT. It yields the protein CATSDPGTGHSGQLFF.

J is TRBJ1-5 and V is TRBV20-1; TRBD1 is a possible D gene (6 bases). CDR1 is DFQATT, CDR2 SNEGSKA, per germline (reference sequence). There are 17 residues in the CDR3. The CDR3 coding sequence is TGCAATGTAGTCGGGGGCGCCGGGGTTTTGATCAATCAGCCCCAGCATTTT. As protein: CNVVGGAGVLINQPQHF.

This clonotype has more than one count but fewer than ten. V and J are TRBV11-2 and TRBJ2-3; 8 nucleotides match TRBD2. This CDR3 has 17 amino acids. Germline CDR1 and CDR2: SGHAT and FQNNGV. J gave up 0 bases and V 0 bases, and 5 bases lay outside the gene matches. The CDR3 spells CASSLDSGGTSTDTQYF. CDR3 bases: TGTGCCAGCAGCTTAGACAGCGGGGGCACTAGCACAGATACGCAGTATTTT.

In this sample, this clonotype turned up a few times. V usage is TRBV5-4 and J usage is TRBJ1-2; 7 bases agree with TRBD1. Germline V gives CDR1 SGHNT, CDR2 YYREEE (reference sequence). V lost 4 bases, J lost 7 bases, and 10 bases stayed unmatched. The CDR3 is 14 amino acids. The CDR3 spells CASSTLFQGGGYTF. DNA for the CDR3: TGTGCCAGCAGCACGTTATTTCAGGGGGGTGGCTACACCTTC.

The CDR3 region is CATSDPQTGSVTDTQYF. The CDR3 bases are TGTGCCACCAGTGACCCCCAGACAGGGTCAGTAACAGATACGCAGTATTTT. The V call is TRBV24-1, the J call TRBJ2-3; 7 bases are shared with TRBD1. The CDR3 is made up of 17 amino acids. Germline assignment: CDR1 KGHDR and CDR2 SFDVKD. V dropped 4 bases and J dropped 3; count of bases not matched to a gene: 12.

This clonotype showed up just a few times. V usage is TRBV19 and J usage is TRBJ1-2; TRBD1 matches 8 bases. Germline CDR1 LNHDA, CDR2 SQIVND (reference sequence). The CDR3 has 17 amino acids. Unmatched junction bases numbered 15, after V lost 8 bases and J lost 1 base. The CDR3 here is CASQGAIPTIYNYGYTF. CDR3 nucleotides: TGTGCCAGTCAGGGGGCCATCCCCACGATCTATAACTATGGCTACACCTTC.

A few counts support this clonotype. This chain connects TRBV7-2 to TRBJ2-7, with TRBD2 as a possible D gene (6 bases). Germline values: CDR1 SGHTA, CDR2 FQGNSA. This CDR3 spans 14 amino acids. V was shortened by 7 bases and J by 3 bases, with 16 bases between the two germline ends. CDR3 bases: TGTGCCAGCACCCTCTCCCGGGGGAACTACGAGCAGTACTTC. This gives the protein CASTLSRGNYEQYF.

The J gene is TRBJ1-3, the V gene TRBV6-1, with a possible D match to TRBD1 (5 bases). Trimming removed 2 bases at V and 3 bases at J, with 14 bases between. This CDR3 comprises 16 residues. Germline CDR1 and CDR2: MNHNS and SASEGT. The CDR3 loop reads CASSENSGGGGNTIYF. DNA of the CDR3: TGTGCCAGCAGTGAAAACTCCGGGGGAGGTGGAAACACCATATATTTT.